This passage covers 21 T cell receptor beta chains from one sample sequenced in a study of shared clonotypes between healthy human individuals. It was CD45RO-negative cells, positively selected for CCR7, that made up naive CD8 cells, with terminally differentiated effector memory CD45RA+ cells excluded. The method was immunoSEQ multiplex PCR; TCRdb's version includes in-frame clones alone and lacks a portion of them. The top ten clones hold 24% of a sample with some 740,000 clones, 80% to 95% of them seen once. The specimen sequenced was naive CD8+ T cells sorted from blood. These TCRs come from a man aged 25-40 years in good health.

The chain carries TRBV29-1 and TRBJ2-1, with TRBD1 identical over 10 bases. CDR1 is SQVTM, CDR2 ANQGSEA, per germline. V gave up 4 bases and J gave up 3 bases; unmatched junction bases: 0. CDR3 length equals 13 residues. The CDR3 spells CSVGDRGYNEQFF. DNA of the CDR3: TGCAGCGTTGGGGACAGGGGCTACAATGAGCAGTTCTTC.

V is TRBV7-9 and J is TRBJ2-1; D is unclear. This CDR3 is built from 15 residues. The germline V gene encodes CDR1 SEHNR and CDR2 FQNEAQ (reference sequence). Trimming stripped 5 bases from V and 0 bases from J, with 11 bases between. Here the CDR3 reads CASSPTQSSYNEQFF. CDR3 DNA: TGTGCCAGCAGCCCGACTCAGAGCTCCTACAATGAGCAGTTCTTC.

This clone was counted once. This chain joins TRBV6-5 and TRBJ2-1; D is unresolved. The V gene's germline CDR1 is MNHEY and CDR2 SVGAGI. V lost 0 bases and J 6 bases, leaving 6 bases between the germline ends. The CDR3 runs 13 residues. Written as DNA, the CDR3 is TGTGCCAGCAGTTACTCGAAGTTCAATGAGCAGTTCTTC. This sequence encodes CASSYSKFNEQFF.

The chain couples TRBV7-6 to TRBJ1-5; D possibly corresponds to TRBD1 (5 bases). The CDR3 is 16 amino acids. CDR1 is SGHVS, CDR2 FNYEAQ, per germline. Between the trimmed V and J ends, which lost 2 bases and 3 bases, there was a span of 14 bases. The CDR3 region has the DNA TGTGCCAGCAGCTTATCAGGGTTCGGGGACAATCAGCCCCAGCATTTT. Translating gives CASSLSGFGDNQPQHF.

The chain joins TRBV19 to TRBJ2-1; 7 positions agree with TRBD1. After removal of 3 bases from V and 4 bases from J, the junction contained 15 bases not matched to a gene. Germline V gene data show CDR1 as LNHDA and CDR2 as SQIVND (reference sequence). The CDR3 has 18 residues. For the CDR3, the DNA is TGTGCCAGTAGTATTTCCCCGGGACAGTCCAAAAATTACAATGAGCAGTTCTTC. It encodes CASSISPGQSKNYNEQFF.

This sequence joins TRBV10-2 and TRBJ2-5; 7 positions match TRBD1. V shed 1 base, J shed 3 bases, and the junction held 5 bases outside the gene matches. This CDR3 comprises 15 residues. Per germline, CDR1 WSHSY and CDR2 SAAADI. CDR3 DNA: TGCGCCAGCAGTGAGTTAGGGACAGAAGAAGAGACCCAGTACTTC. Amino acids: CASSELGTEEETQYF.

The chain joins TRBV11-2 to TRBJ2-7; D gene ambiguous. Trimming left V 0 bases short and J 0 bases short, with 6 bases between. Germline CDR1 reads SGHAT; CDR2 reads FQNNGV. The CDR3 extends over 14 amino acids. The CDR3 DNA sequence: TGTGCCAGCAGCTTAGAATTTGTCTCCTACGAGCAGTACTTC. Translating gives CASSLEFVSYEQYF.

This clone was found once. A junction boundary mismatches the germline segment, possibly from a read error. This sequence joins TRBV7-7 and TRBJ2-1; 11 positions match TRBD2. CDR3 length equals 16 residues. The germline V gene encodes CDR1 SSHAT and CDR2 FNYEAQ (reference sequence). The CDR3 DNA is TGTGCTAGCAGCTTGGGGACTAGCGGTTCCTACAATGAGCAGTTCTTC. This encodes CASSLGTSGSYNEQFF.

The chain combines TRBV7-2 with TRBJ2-7, with TRBD2 matching 8 bases. CDR1 is SGHTA and CDR2 is FQGNSA in the germline V gene. The CDR3 has 15 amino acids. V shed 6 bases and J 2 bases; nucleotides not matched to a gene: 9. CDR3 in DNA: TGTGCCAGCAGTTTCTACAGCGGGGGAACCTACGAGCAGTACTTC. Translating it yields CASSFYSGGTYEQYF.

Here the CDR3 reads CASSLAAPRGVDEQYF. As DNA, the CDR3 is TGTGCCAGCAGCTTAGCAGCCCCCCGGGGCGTTGACGAGCAGTACTTC. This chain uses TRBV7-9 with TRBJ2-5, with D possibly being TRBD1 or TRBD2 (5 bases each). The DNA end lines up better with TRBJ2-7; the J call may be wrong. Germline loops: CDR1 SEHNR, CDR2 FQNEAQ (reference sequence). The CDR3 covers 16 residues.

The V and J genes are TRBV11-2 and TRBJ2-1; TRBD2 aligns across 8 bases. V lost 4 bases to trimming and J lost 9 bases; unmatched junction nucleotides: 8. The CDR3 is 14 amino acids. CDR1 is SGHAT, CDR2 FQNNGV, per germline. CDR3: CASSSWVGGGEQFF. CDR3 nucleotides: TGTGCCAGCAGCTCGTGGGTCGGGGGGGGTGAGCAGTTCTTC.

The V and J genes are TRBV6-5 and TRBJ2-3, with D possibly TRBD1 on 7 matching bases. The CDR3 spans 14 residues. Trimming took 11 bases from V and 1 from J, leaving 16 bases between them. Per germline, CDR1 MNHEY and CDR2 SVGAGI. Written as DNA, the CDR3 is TGTGCCGTCAGAGGGGGCGGGGGCACAGATACGCAGTATTTT. Amino acid sequence: CAVRGGGGTDTQYF.

The chain links TRBV7-6 to TRBJ2-1; D unresolved. The CDR3 has 17 amino acids. Germline values: CDR1 SGHVS, CDR2 FNYEAQ. The V and J ends lost 5 bases and 0 bases respectively, with 17 bases between them. Written as DNA, the CDR3 is TGTGCCAGCAGCCTCGATTGGCGGCCGAGCTCCTACAATGAGCAGTTCTTC. Protein product: CASSLDWRPSSYNEQFF.

This sequence joins TRBV7-9 and TRBJ2-7, with 9 bases that match TRBD2. The CDR3 extends over 16 amino acids. After removal of 2 bases from V and 3 bases from J, the junction contained 8 bases not matched to a gene. CDR1 is SEHNR and CDR2 is FQNEAQ in the germline V gene (reference sequence). CDR3 residues: CASSLKRGLAVYEQYF. The DNA for the CDR3 is TGTGCCAGCAGCTTAAAGCGGGGACTAGCAGTCTACGAGCAGTACTTC.

In DNA, the CDR3 is TGTGCCAGCAGCTCTACTAGCGGACCTTACGAGCAGTACTTC. This translates into CASSSTSGPYEQYF. V usage is TRBV11-3 and J usage is TRBJ2-7; 8 positions agree with TRBD2. The germline gives CDR1 SGHNT, CDR2 YENEEA. Trimming took 4 bases from V and 4 from J; bases not matched to a gene: 6. CDR3 length: 14 amino acids.

This rearrangement joins TRBV7-8 to TRBJ2-3; a weak D match, TRBD2 (5 bases). The CDR3 sequence is 15 residues long. Germline loops: CDR1 SGHVS, CDR2 FQNEAQ. The V gene lost 4 bases and the J gene lost 2 bases, with 13 bases spanning the gap. This CDR3 reads CASSSPEVLTDTQYF. The CDR3 bases are TGTGCCAGCAGCTCACCGGAGGTACTCACAGATACGCAGTATTTT.

V usage is TRBV7-9 and J usage is TRBJ2-1; D not certain. Trimming left V 5 bases short and J 0 bases short, with 14 bases between. CDR3 length: 16 amino acids. From germline, CDR1 is SEHNR and CDR2 FQNEAQ (reference sequence). CDR3 residues: CASSGQDGFSYNEQFF. CDR3 DNA sequence: TGTGCCAGCAGCGGCCAGGACGGGTTCTCCTACAATGAGCAGTTCTTC.

The CDR3 bases are TGCAGCGTTGTGCAGGGACACACAGATACGCAGTATTTT. Amino acids: CSVVQGHTDTQYF. The genes are TRBV29-1 and TRBJ2-3; D might be TRBD1 (6 bases). The V gene lost 4 bases and the J gene lost 2 bases, with 10 bases spanning the gap. From germline, CDR1 is SQVTM and CDR2 ANQGSEA. The CDR3 extends over 13 amino acids.

The chain joins TRBV7-9 to TRBJ2-7; the D is unclear. This CDR3 comprises 14 residues. CDR1 is SEHNR, CDR2 FQNEAQ, per germline (reference sequence). The V gene lost 5 bases and the J gene lost 5 bases, with 16 bases spanning the gap. The CDR3 coding sequence is TGTGCCAGCAGCCTAGAGGCTTTATTCAACGAGCAGTACTTC. It encodes CASSLEALFNEQYF.

This chain connects TRBV2 to TRBJ2-6, with D maybe TRBD2 (5 bases). This CDR3 has 15 amino acids. CDR1 SNHLY and CDR2 FYNNEI come from the germline V gene. Trimming shortened V by 7 bases and J by 0 bases, and 10 bases separated the two germline ends. The CDR3 loop is CASMWTRSGANVLTF. CDR3 bases: TGTGCCAGCATGTGGACTCGCTCTGGGGCCAACGTCCTGACTTTC.

The CDR3, as DNA: TGTGCCAGCAGCCAACCGGGCAGATACAATGAGCAGTTCTTC. Translating it yields CASSQPGRYNEQFF. The V and J genes are TRBV9 and TRBJ2-1; D not certain. CDR1 is SGDLS, CDR2 YYNGEE, per germline. The CDR3 covers 14 residues. The V and J ends lost 4 bases and 4 bases respectively, with 12 bases between them.